The clone carrying this T cell receptor (beta chain) has just a few counts. Its antigen is undetermined. The assay was immunoSEQ multiplex PCR, and TCRdb's table has in-frame clones only and misses some. This sample has under 3,000 clones; more than 20% occur once, and the top ten carry 18%. The sample comes from a study of sequential checkpoint blockade in melanoma. Study overall: TCRβ was sequenced from DNA of 91 pretreatment tumors. Study-level points and caveats: About 30 times likelier clinical benefit followed increased tumor T-cell fraction and clonality. PD-L1 staining and CD8+ counts, not mutational load, tracked tumor T-cell clonality.

The CDR3 sequence is 16 residues long. Germline V gives CDR1 SGDLS, CDR2 YYNGEE. J gave up 2 bases and V 6 bases, and 12 bases lay outside the gene matches. This sample's treatment: randomized to nivolumab then ipilimumab (arm A) or the reverse (arm B). No patient had prior DNA-damaging chemotherapy. The source material was tumor tissue (inferred from file names), sampled from a patient given nivolumab and ipilimumab in sequence. The chain couples TRBV9 to TRBJ1-2, with TRBD1 matching 8 bases. The TCR comes from a human donor with melanoma. DNA for the CDR3: TGTGCCAGCACCCAAGTGGGACAGGAGGAGAACTATGGCTACACCTTC. Encoded protein: CASTQVGQEENYGYTF.